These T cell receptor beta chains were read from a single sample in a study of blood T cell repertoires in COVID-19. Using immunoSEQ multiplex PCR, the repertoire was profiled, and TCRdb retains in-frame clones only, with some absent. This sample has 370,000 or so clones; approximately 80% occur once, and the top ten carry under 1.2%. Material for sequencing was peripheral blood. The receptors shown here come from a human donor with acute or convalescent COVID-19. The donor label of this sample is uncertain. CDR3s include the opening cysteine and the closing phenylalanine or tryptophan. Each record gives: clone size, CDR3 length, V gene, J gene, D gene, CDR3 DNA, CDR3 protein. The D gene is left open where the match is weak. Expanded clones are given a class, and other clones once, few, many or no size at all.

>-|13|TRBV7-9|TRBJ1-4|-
TGTGCCAGCAGCTCCGACAGTAATGAAAAACTGTTTTTT
CASSSDSNEKLFF
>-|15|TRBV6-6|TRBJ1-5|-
TGTGCCAGCGAAAAACAGAGTAATAGCAATCAGCCCCAGCATTTT
CASEKQSNSNQPQHF
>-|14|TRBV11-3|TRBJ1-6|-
TGTGCCAGCAGCGAAGTAGGGGCACGATCACCCCTCCACTTT
CASSEVGARSPLHF
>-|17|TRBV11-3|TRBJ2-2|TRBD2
TGTGCCAGCAGCTTTACTAGCGGGGGGAGAAACACCGGGGAGCTGTTTTTT
CASSFTSGGRNTGELFF
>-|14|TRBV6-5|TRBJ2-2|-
TGTGCCAGCAGGTTCCGGGGAGGAGGCGGGGAGCTGTTTTTT
CASRFRGGGGELFF
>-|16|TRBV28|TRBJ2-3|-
TGTGCCAGCAGTTTTTTTGGTAGCGGAATAACAGATACGCAGTATTTT
CASSFFGSGITDTQYF
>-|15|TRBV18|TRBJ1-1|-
TGTGCCAGCTCACCAAACTTAAGGGGCGGCACTGAAGCTTTCTTT
CASSPNLRGGTEAFF
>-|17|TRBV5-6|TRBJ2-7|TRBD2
TGTGCCAGCAGCTTGAGGGCTCTAGCGGGGCGACTATACGAGCAGTACTTC
CASSLRALAGRLYEQYF
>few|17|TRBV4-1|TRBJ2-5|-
TGCGCCAGCAGCCAAGGAGAATGGGGAGGAGCTGTGGAGACCCAGTACTTC
CASSQGEWGGAVETQYF
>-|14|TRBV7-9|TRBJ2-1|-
TGTGCCAGCAGCTTACGTCCAGAGGTCGATGAGCAGTTCTTC
CASSLRPEVDEQFF
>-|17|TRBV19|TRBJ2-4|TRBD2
TGTGCCAGTAGTATTGAGAAGGGACTAGCGGGAGCTTACATTCAGTACTTC
CASSIEKGLAGAYIQYF
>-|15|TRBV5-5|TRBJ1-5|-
TGTGCCAGCAGCTTACAGGACTATAGCAATCAGCCCCAGCATTTT
CASSLQDYSNQPQHF
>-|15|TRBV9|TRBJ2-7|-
TGTGCCAGCAGCGTAGGAGGGACACTCTCTGGCGAGCAGTACTTC
CASSVGGTLSGEQYF
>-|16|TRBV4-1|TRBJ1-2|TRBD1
TGCGCCAGCAGCCAGGCAGGGGGCCAGTTCGTCTATGGCTACACCTTC
CASSQAGGQFVYGYTF
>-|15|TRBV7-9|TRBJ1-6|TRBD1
TGTGCCAGCAGCTCACCCAGGGACAGGGATTCACCCCTCCACTTT
CASSSPRDRDSPLHF
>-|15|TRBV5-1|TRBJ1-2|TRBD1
TGCGCCAGCAGCCTCCCGGGGACAGGGGTTACGGGCTACACCTTC
CASSLPGTGVTGYTF
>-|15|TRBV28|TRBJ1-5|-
TGTGCCAGCAGTTTTTGGCAGGGCAGGAATCAGCCCCAGCATTTT
CASSFWQGRNQPQHF
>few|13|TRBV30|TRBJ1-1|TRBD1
TGTGCCTGGCAGACAGGGTGGAACACTGAAGCTTTCTTT
CAWQTGWNTEAFF